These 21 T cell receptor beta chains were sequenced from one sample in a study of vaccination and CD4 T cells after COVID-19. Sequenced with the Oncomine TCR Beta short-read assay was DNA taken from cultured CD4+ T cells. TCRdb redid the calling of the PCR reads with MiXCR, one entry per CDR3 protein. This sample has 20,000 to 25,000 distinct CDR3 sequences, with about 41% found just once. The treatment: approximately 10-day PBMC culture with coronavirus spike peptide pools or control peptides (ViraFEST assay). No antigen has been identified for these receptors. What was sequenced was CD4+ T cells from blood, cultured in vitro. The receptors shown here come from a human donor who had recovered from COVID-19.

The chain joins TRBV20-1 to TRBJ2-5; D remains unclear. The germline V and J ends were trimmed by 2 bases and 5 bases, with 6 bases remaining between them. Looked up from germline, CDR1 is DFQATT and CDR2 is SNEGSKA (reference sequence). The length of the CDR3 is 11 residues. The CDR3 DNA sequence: TGCAGTGCTAGACCTACGGAGACCCAGTACTTC. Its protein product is CSARPTETQYF.

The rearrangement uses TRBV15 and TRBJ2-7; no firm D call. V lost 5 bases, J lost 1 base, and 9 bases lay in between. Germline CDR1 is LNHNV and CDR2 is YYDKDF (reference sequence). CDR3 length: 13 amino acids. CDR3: CATSLDPSYEQYF. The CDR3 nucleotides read TGTGCCACCAGCCTTGACCCGTCCTACGAGCAGTACTTC.

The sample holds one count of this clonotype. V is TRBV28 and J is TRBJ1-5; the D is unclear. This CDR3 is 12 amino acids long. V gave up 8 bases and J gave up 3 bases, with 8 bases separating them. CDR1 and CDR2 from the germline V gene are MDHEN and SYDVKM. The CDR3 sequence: CASDGHNQPQHF. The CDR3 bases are TGTGCCAGCGACGGTCACAATCAGCCCCAGCATTTT.

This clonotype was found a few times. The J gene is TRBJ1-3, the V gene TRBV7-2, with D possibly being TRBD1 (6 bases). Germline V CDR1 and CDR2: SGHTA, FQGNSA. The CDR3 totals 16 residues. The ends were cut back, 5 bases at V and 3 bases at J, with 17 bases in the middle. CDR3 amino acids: CASSPSARGNGNTIYF. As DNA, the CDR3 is TGTGCCAGCAGCCCCTCGGCAAGGGGGAATGGAAACACCATATATTTT.

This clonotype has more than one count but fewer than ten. CDR3: CASSPGQGHEQYF. For the CDR3, the DNA is TGTGCCAGCAGCCCCGGACAGGGGCACGAGCAGTACTTC. The chain joins TRBV7-9 to TRBJ2-7, with TRBD1 identical over 9 bases. This CDR3 contains 13 residues. With V trimmed by 5 bases and J by 5 bases, 4 bases remained unmatched. The germline V gene has CDR1 SEHNR and CDR2 FQNEAQ (reference sequence).

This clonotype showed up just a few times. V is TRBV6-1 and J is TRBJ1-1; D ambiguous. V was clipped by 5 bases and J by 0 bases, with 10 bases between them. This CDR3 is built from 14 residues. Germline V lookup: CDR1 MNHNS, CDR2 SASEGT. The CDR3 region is CASSPDTLNTEAFF. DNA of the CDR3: TGTGCCAGCAGTCCCGACACTTTGAACACTGAAGCTTTCTTT.

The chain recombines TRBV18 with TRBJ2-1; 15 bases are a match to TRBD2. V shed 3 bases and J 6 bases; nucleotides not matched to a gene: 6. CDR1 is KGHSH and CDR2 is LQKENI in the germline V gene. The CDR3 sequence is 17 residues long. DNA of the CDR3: TGTGCCAGCTCACCGGGACTAGCGGGAGGAGGGGGCAATGAGCAGTTCTTC. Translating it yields CASSPGLAGGGGNEQFF.

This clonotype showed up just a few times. CDR3 DNA sequence: TGTGCCAGTAGTCCTAGGGGCTCACAGGGCAGCTATGGCTACACCTTC. It specifies CASSPRGSQGSYGYTF. The chain is built from TRBV19 and TRBJ1-2; D might be TRBD1 (6 bases). Trimming left V 5 bases short and J 4 bases short, with 20 bases between. In germline, CDR1 is LNHDA, CDR2 SQIVND (reference sequence). The CDR3 has 16 amino acids.

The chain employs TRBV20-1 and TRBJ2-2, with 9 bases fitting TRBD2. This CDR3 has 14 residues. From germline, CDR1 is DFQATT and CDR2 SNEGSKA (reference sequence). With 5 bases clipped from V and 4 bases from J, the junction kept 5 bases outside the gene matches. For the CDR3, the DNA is TGCAGTGCTGGACTAGCGACAAGCACCGGGGAGCTGTTTTTT. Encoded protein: CSAGLATSTGELFF.

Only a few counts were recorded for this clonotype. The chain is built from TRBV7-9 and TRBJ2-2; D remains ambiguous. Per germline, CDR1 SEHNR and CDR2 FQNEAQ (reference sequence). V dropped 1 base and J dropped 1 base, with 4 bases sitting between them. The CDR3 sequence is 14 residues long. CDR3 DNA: TGTGCCAGCAGCTTAGAAGTGAACACCGGGGAGCTGTTTTTT. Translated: CASSLEVNTGELFF.

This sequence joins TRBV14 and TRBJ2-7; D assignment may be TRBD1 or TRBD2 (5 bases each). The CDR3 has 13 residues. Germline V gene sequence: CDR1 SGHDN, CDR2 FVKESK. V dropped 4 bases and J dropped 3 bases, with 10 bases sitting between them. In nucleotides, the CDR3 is TGTGCCAGCAGCCGGGGGTTAATCTACGAGCAGTACTTC. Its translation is CASSRGLIYEQYF.

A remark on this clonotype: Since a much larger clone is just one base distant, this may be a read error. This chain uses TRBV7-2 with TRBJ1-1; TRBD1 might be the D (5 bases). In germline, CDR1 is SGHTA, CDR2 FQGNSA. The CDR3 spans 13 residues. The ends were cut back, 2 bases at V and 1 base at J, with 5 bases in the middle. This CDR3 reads CASSLQGNTEAFF. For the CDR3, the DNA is TGTGCCAGCAGCTTACAGGGGAACACTGAAGCTTTCTTT.

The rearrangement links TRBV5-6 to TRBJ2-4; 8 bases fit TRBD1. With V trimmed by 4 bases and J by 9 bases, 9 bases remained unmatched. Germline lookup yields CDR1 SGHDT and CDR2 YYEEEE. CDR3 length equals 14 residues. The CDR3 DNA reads TGTGCCAGCAGCCCAAACAGGGGGTTAGGCATTCAGTACTTC. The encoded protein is CASSPNRGLGIQYF. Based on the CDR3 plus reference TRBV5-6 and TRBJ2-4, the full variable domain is DAGVTQSPTHLIKTRGQQVTLRCSPKSGHDTVSWYQQALGQGPQFIFQYYEEEERQRGNFPDRFSGHQFPNYSSELNVNALLLGDSALYLCASSPNRGLGIQYFGAGTRLSVL.

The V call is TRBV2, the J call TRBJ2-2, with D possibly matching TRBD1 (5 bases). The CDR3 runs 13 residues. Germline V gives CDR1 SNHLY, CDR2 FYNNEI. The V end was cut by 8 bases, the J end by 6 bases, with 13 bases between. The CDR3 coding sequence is TGTGCCAGCCTAAACAGGTTCCCCGGGGAGCTGTTTTTT. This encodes CASLNRFPGELFF.

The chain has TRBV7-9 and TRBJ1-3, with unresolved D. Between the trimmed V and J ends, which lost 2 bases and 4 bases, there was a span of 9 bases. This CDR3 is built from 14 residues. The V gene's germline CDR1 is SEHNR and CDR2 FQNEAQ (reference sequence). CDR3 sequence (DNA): TGTGCCAGCAGCTTAAGGGCGCGGGGAAACACCATATATTTT. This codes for CASSLRARGNTIYF.

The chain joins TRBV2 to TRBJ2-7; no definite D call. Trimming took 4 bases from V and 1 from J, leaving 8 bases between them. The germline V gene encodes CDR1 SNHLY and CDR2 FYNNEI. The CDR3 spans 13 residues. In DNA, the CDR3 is TGTGCCAGCAGTGTTGGCAGGTCCTACGAGCAGTACTTC. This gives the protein CASSVGRSYEQYF.

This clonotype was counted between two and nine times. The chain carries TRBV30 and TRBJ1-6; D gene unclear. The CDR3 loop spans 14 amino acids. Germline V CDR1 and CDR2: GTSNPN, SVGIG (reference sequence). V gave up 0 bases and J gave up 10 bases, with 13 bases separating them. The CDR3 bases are TGTGCCTGGAGTGTATGGGAGGGTCGCTCACCCCTCCACTTT. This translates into CAWSVWEGRSPLHF.

Here the CDR3 reads CSARDPQGGLDTEAFF. The CDR3, as DNA: TGCAGTGCTAGAGATCCCCAGGGAGGGTTGGACACTGAAGCTTTCTTT. V and J are TRBV20-1 and TRBJ1-1; possible D gene TRBD1, 5 bases. V was pared by 0 bases and J by 3 bases, with 17 bases between. The CDR3 length is 16 residues. Germline V gives CDR1 DFQATT, CDR2 SNEGSKA (reference sequence).

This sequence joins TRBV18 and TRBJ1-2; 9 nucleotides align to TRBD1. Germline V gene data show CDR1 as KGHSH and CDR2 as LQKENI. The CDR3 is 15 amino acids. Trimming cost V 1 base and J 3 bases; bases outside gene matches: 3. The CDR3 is CASSPRGQGDYGYTF. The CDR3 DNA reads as TGTGCCAGCTCACCACGGGGACAGGGAGACTATGGCTACACCTTC.

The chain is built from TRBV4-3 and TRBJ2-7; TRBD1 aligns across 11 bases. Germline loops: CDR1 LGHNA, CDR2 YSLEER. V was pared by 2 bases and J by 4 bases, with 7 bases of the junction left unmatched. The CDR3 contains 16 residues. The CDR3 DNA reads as TGCGCCAGCAGCCAATCTTGGACAGGGGGCCAGTACGAGCAGTACTTC. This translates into CASSQSWTGGQYEQYF.

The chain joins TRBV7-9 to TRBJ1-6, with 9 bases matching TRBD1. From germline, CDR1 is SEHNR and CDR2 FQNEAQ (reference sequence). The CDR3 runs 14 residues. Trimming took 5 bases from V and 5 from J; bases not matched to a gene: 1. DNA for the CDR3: TGTGCCAGCAGCCGGACAGGGGATAATTCACCCCTCCACTTT. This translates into CASSRTGDNSPLHF. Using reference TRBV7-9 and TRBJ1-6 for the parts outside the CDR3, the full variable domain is DTGVSQNPRHKITKRGQNVTFRCDPISEHNRLYWYRQTLGQGPEFLTYFQNEAQLEKSRLLSDRFSAERPKGSFSTLEIQRTEQGDSAMYLCASSRTGDNSPLHFGNGTRLTVT.